This T cell receptor beta chain comes out of a study of blood T cell repertoires in COVID-19. The repertoire was sequenced with immunoSEQ multiplex PCR; TCRdb's copy has only in-frame clones and lacks some. This sample has 120,000 or so clones; less than 90% occur once, and the top ten carry approximately 7.9%. CDR1 and CDR2 from the germline V gene are SGHNT and YYREEE (reference sequence). The V and J ends lost 0 bases and 4 bases respectively, with 13 bases between them. The CDR3 has 15 residues. Sequencing was performed on peripheral blood. The chain has TRBV5-4 and TRBJ1-1; a possible D gene is TRBD1 (5 bases). The receptor was derived from a man between 65 and 85 years old who had recovered from COVID-19. The DNA of the CDR3 is TGTGCCAGCAGCTTGGTCCAGGGAAGAGTCACTGAAGCTTTCTTT. This codes for CASSLVQGRVTEAFF. Using reference TRBV5-4 and TRBJ1-1 for the parts outside the CDR3, the full variable domain is ETGVTQSPTHLIKTRGQQVTLRCSSQSGHNTVSWYQQALGQGPQFIFQYYREEENGRGNFPPRFSGLQFPNYSSELNVNALELDDSALYLCASSLVQGRVTEAFFGQGTRLTVV.